What follows is one TCR beta chain and its context. Its antigen is not identified. CDR3 length: 15 residues. The table came from immunoSEQ multiplex PCR; TCRdb's copy has only in-frame clones and leaves some out. The table includes approximately 89,000 clones, approximately 91% detected once. The sample is drawn from a study of OX40 agonist ivuxolimab in advanced cancers. Study context: The study reported partial responses in three patients: one hepatocellular carcinoma, two cutaneous melanoma.

Study results and caveats: Patients who responded partially at 0.1-3.0 mg/kg showed clonal expansion ranking among the lowest.

This chain connects TRBV21-1 to TRBJ1-1. TRBV21-1 is classified as a pseudogene. This sequence originates from an adult with an advanced solid tumor such as melanoma, head and neck, liver or kidney cancer. Sample: CD4+ or CD8+ T cells sorted from blood, taken in a trial of the OX40 agonist ivuxolimab. In DNA, the CDR3 is TGTGCCAGCAGCAAAATTTCGGGCCTGGAGGCTGAAGCTTTCTTT. It specifies CASSKISGLEAEAFF.